Sequencing of this T cell receptor beta chain was carried out in a study of T cell repertoires in cytomegalovirus infection. For the study at large: Based on public TCR beta signatures, there were indications of CMV infection and of a matching HLA type.

Broader study findings: The response measured ex vivo was dominated by TCR beta clonotypes (HLA-C-restricted and CMV-specific). Carriers of CMV plus the relevant HLA were identified by cumulative public TCR beta family frequency.

This clonotype came up a few times. Its antigen remains unidentified. The junction differs from germline at one of its ends, possibly a read error. TCRdb itself ran the reads through MiXCR, one entry per CDR3 protein. Altogether around 450,000 distinct CDR3 sequences are present, about a third being singletons, with the ten largest covering roughly an eighth. The specimen was PBMCs. The sequence derives from a human donor in good health (CMV status not recorded). Some clones in this sample may be carry-over from other donors' samples.

CDR3 sequence: CSSSLNRGHGYTF. The DNA of the CDR3 is TGTTCCAGCAGCCTAAACAGGGGGCATGGCTACACCTTC. The V and J genes are TRBV7-3 and TRBJ1-2; 9 nucleotides align to TRBD1. The length of the CDR3 is 13 residues. Germline V gene lookup returns CDR1 SGHTA and CDR2 FQGTGA.